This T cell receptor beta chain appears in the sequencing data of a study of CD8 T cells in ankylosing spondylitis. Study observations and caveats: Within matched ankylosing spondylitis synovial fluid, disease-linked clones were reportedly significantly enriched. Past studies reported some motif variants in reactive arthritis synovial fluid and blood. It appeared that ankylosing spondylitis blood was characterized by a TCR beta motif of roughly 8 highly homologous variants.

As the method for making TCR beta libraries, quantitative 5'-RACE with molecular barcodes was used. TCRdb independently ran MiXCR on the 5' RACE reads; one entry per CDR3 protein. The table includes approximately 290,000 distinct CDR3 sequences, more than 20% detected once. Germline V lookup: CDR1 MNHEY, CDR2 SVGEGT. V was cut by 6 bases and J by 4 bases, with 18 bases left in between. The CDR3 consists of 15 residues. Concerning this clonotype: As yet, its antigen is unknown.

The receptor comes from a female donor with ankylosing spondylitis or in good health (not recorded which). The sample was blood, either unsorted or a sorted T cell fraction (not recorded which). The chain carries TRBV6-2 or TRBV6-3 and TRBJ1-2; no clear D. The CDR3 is CASRILGRVGYGYTF. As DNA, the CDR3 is TGTGCCAGCAGGATTCTCGGCCGAGTCGGCTATGGCTACACCTTC.